What follows are 23 T cell receptor beta chains derived from one specimen sequenced in a study of cytomegalovirus exposure and HLA in healthy donors (dated by TCRdb to 2016 to 2017). Libraries were prepared through the immunoSEQ multiplex PCR assay. For the multiplex PCR, a mixture combining 60 forward primers for TCR Vbeta segments and 13 reverse primers for TCR Jbeta segments was used. This immuneACCESS table, as held by TCRdb, lists in-frame sequences with V and J called but not all clones. Of the missing ones, under half trace to an unresolved V gene in checked studies; the others have no known cause. The sample table records over 200,000 clones; 70% to 80% of these occur just once. Of the sample, 2.7% falls within the top ten clones. The sequenced sample was PBMCs. The receptors shown here come from a woman in her sixties in good health and CMV-seropositive.

The chain links TRBV18 to TRBJ2-1; D may be TRBD2 (5 bases). V dropped 3 bases and J dropped 2 bases, with 8 bases sitting between them. The CDR3 is 14 amino acids. The germline V gene encodes CDR1 KGHSH and CDR2 LQKENI. The CDR3 reads CASSPGSPYNEQFF. CDR3 in DNA: TGTGCCAGCTCACCGGGGAGCCCCTACAATGAGCAGTTCTTC.

The sample holds a few counts of this clone. This chain uses TRBV6-1 with TRBJ2-7; D is perhaps TRBD2 (6 bases). The CDR3 is 13 residues long. V lost 6 bases and J lost 3, with 12 bases in between. The V gene's germline CDR1 is MNHNS and CDR2 SASEGT. CDR3 amino acids: CASRGGGDYEQYF. CDR3 DNA sequence: TGTGCCAGCAGGGGGGGTGGAGACTACGAGCAGTACTTC.

V usage is TRBV30 and J usage is TRBJ2-2, with 8 bases identical to TRBD1. The junction had 15 bases not matched to a gene; V was cut back by 8 bases and J by 7 bases. CDR1 is GTSNPN and CDR2 is SVGIG in the germline V gene (reference sequence). The CDR3 is 15 amino acids. CDR3 amino acids: CALNPGQELGGELFF. Here the CDR3 DNA reads TGTGCCCTCAACCCGGGACAGGAGCTGGGCGGGGAGCTGTTTTTT.

The CDR3 DNA sequence: TGTGCCGGCCGGACAGGATTTAACTATGGCTACACCTTC. Translated: CAGRTGFNYGYTF. The V call is TRBV6-1, the J call TRBJ1-2, with 7 bases matching TRBD1. V trimming: 11 bases; J trimming: 1 base; junction bases outside the gene matches: 7. This CDR3 comprises 13 residues. Germline values: CDR1 MNHNS, CDR2 SASEGT.

CDR3 DNA: TGCGCCAGCCGAAAGACAGGGGACGGTGGAAACACCATATATTTT. Its protein is CASRKTGDGGNTIYF. The rearrangement links TRBV5-1 to TRBJ1-3; 8 positions agree with TRBD1. J was trimmed by 3 bases and V by 7 bases; bases with no gene match: 9. The germline V gene encodes CDR1 SGHRS and CDR2 YFSETQ. This CDR3 spans 15 amino acids.

This clone was counted between two and nine times. The chain has TRBV5-6 and TRBJ1-6, with 7 bases matching TRBD1. Per germline, CDR1 SGHDT and CDR2 YYEEEE. V gave up 4 bases and J gave up 9 bases; unmatched junction bases: 7. CDR3 length equals 14 residues. Here the CDR3 reads CASSHRDRVSPLHF. CDR3 DNA: TGTGCCAGCAGCCACCGGGACAGAGTTTCACCCCTCCACTTT. The whole variable domain, filled in from reference TRBV5-6 and TRBJ1-6, reads DAGVTQSPTHLIKTRGQQVTLRCSPKSGHDTVSWYQQALGQGPQFIFQYYEEEERQRGNFPDRFSGHQFPNYSSELNVNALLLGDSALYLCASSHRDRVSPLHFGNGTRLTVT.

This clone was seen more than once but under ten times. J is TRBJ2-5 and V is TRBV5-1; D gene uncertain. Germline V gene data show CDR1 as SGHRS and CDR2 as YFSETQ. V lost 0 bases, J lost 1 base, and 7 bases lay in between. The CDR3 is 14 amino acids. The CDR3 reads CASSLAQTQETQYF. CDR3 DNA sequence: TGCGCCAGCAGCTTGGCACAGACCCAAGAGACCCAGTACTTC.

The rearrangement links TRBV6-4 to TRBJ1-1; 8 bases fit TRBD1. The CDR3 length is 14 residues. CDR1 and CDR2 from the germline V gene are MRHNA and SNTAGT. J lost 1 base, V lost 10 bases, and 8 bases had no gene match. In DNA, the CDR3 is TGTGCCACCCCGGACAGGGCAGGGAACACTGAAGCTTTCTTT. The encoded protein is CATPDRAGNTEAFF.

The rearrangement links TRBV7-8 to TRBJ2-6; D gene uncertain. Germline CDR1 and CDR2: SGHVS and FQNEAQ. This CDR3 has 16 residues. Trimming left V 3 bases short and J 2 bases short, with 11 bases between. The CDR3 protein is CASSLEQFTGANVLTF. The CDR3 region has the DNA TGTGCCAGCAGCTTGGAACAGTTCACTGGGGCCAACGTCCTGACTTTC.

The rearrangement joins TRBV30 to TRBJ1-3; D is unresolved. This CDR3 region has 15 residues. The germline V gene has CDR1 GTSNPN and CDR2 SVGIG (reference sequence). Between the trimmed V and J ends, which lost 2 bases and 0 bases, there was a span of 11 bases. CDR3 residues: CAWSRDDYSGNTIYF. CDR3 nucleotide sequence: TGTGCCTGGAGTCGAGACGACTACTCTGGAAACACCATATATTTT.

Comment on this clone: This likely reflects a read error, since a far larger clone is one base away. The gene calls are TRBV11-2 and TRBJ2-2, with 10 bases identical to TRBD1. The CDR3 is made up of 15 amino acids. V shed 6 bases and J 3 bases; nucleotides not matched to a gene: 4. Looked up from germline, CDR1 is SGHAT and CDR2 is FQNNGV. CDR3 amino acids: CASSTGTGDTGELFF. The CDR3 coding sequence is TGTGCCAGCAGTACCGGGACAGGGGACACCGGGGAGCTGTTTTTT.

The rearrangement uses TRBV9 and TRBJ2-7; 8 positions match TRBD1. The CDR3 runs to 15 residues. Germline loops: CDR1 SGDLS, CDR2 YYNGEE. The V and J ends lost 4 bases and 0 bases, in that order; junction bases with no gene match: 6. In DNA form, the CDR3 reads TGTGCCAGCAGCCGAGACAGGGGATTCTCCTACGAGCAGTACTTC. Translation gives CASSRDRGFSYEQYF.

V gene TRBV18 combines with J gene TRBJ2-6, with no clear D. This CDR3 contains 15 residues. Trimming removed 3 bases from V and 5 bases from J, with 11 bases in between. The germline CDR1 and CDR2 sequences are KGHSH and LQKENI. CDR3 region: CASSPPYSRANVLTF. CDR3 in DNA: TGTGCCAGCTCACCCCCCTATTCGAGGGCCAACGTCCTGACTTTC.

The rearrangement links TRBV9 to TRBJ2-2; perhaps TRBD2 as D (6 bases). The germline CDR1 and CDR2 sequences are SGDLS and YYNGEE. The CDR3 runs to 19 residues. V dropped 0 bases and J dropped 3 bases, with 21 bases sitting between them. CDR3 coding DNA: TGTGCCAGCAGCGTAGAAGGGAGGATGGGGCTTAAGGACACCGGGGAGCTGTTTTTT. Protein product: CASSVEGRMGLKDTGELFF.

The CDR3 DNA reads TGTGCCAGCAGCTTCGGACAGCCTGACTCTGGAAACACCATATATTTT. Its translation is CASSFGQPDSGNTIYF. The V gene is TRBV7-2, the J gene TRBJ1-3, with a tentative D call TRBD1 (6 bases). CDR3 length equals 16 residues. Trimming took off 3 bases at V and 0 bases at J, with 12 bases between the two ends. Germline values: CDR1 SGHTA, CDR2 FQGNSA. The full variable domain, with the rest looked up from reference TRBV7-2 and TRBJ1-3, is GAGVSQSPSNKVTEKGKDVELRCDPISGHTALYWYRQSLGQGLEFLIYFQGNSAPDKSGLPSDRFSAERTGGSVSTLTIQRTQQEDSAVYLCASSFGQPDSGNTIYFGEGSWLTVV.

V and J are TRBV6-6 and TRBJ1-1, with TRBD1 identical over 10 bases. Trimming at V came to 8 bases and at J to 5 bases, leaving 8 bases not matched to a gene. Per the germline V gene, CDR1 is MNHNY and CDR2 is SVGAGI (reference sequence). The CDR3 spans 14 residues. The CDR3 nucleotides read TGTGCCAGCGGGATTAGACAGGGGGCGACTGAAGCTTTCTTT. It translates to CASGIRQGATEAFF.

The chain employs TRBV2 and TRBJ1-6; tentative D call: TRBD1 (5 bases). This CDR3 contains 13 residues. Trimming removed 6 bases at V and 9 bases at J, with 12 bases between. Germline V gives CDR1 SNHLY, CDR2 FYNNEI. The CDR3 is CASRTTQGSPLHF. The CDR3 DNA reads TGTGCCAGCAGAACCACCCAGGGTTCACCCCTCCACTTT.

A few counts support this clone. This chain links TRBV9 with TRBJ2-3, with a weak D call TRBD2 (5 bases). Germline V gene data show CDR1 as SGDLS and CDR2 as YYNGEE. The CDR3 has 15 amino acids. Deletions cut 0 bases from V and 2 bases from J, with 10 bases between. For the CDR3, the DNA is TGTGCCAGCAGCGTAGCTACAGACTACACAGATACGCAGTATTTT. As protein: CASSVATDYTDTQYF. The full variable domain, completed using reference TRBV9 and TRBJ2-3, is DSGVTQTPKHLITATGQRVTLRCSPRSGDLSVYWYQQSLDQGLQFLIQYYNGEERAKGNILERFSAQQFPDLHSELNLSSLELGDSALYFCASSVATDYTDTQYFGPGTRLTVL.

The CDR3 protein is CASRFDVALSGGYTF. DNA for the CDR3: TGCGCCAGCAGATTCGATGTGGCCTTATCGGGGGGCTACACCTTC. The chain has TRBV5-1 and TRBJ1-2; D not certain. Trimming took 5 bases from V and 8 from J, leaving 22 bases between them. Germline-derived CDR1 and CDR2 are SGHRS and YFSETQ. This CDR3 comprises 15 residues.

This clone was found once. The genes are TRBV6-6 and TRBJ2-7, with 7 bases matching TRBD1. CDR3 length equals 14 residues. Germline V gene data show CDR1 as MNHNY and CDR2 as SVGAGI (reference sequence). With 6 bases clipped from V and 3 bases from J, the junction kept 8 bases outside the gene matches. The CDR3 is CASRPTGNLYEQYF. DNA for the CDR3: TGTGCCAGCAGGCCGACAGGGAACCTCTACGAGCAGTACTTC.

The chain has TRBV2 and TRBJ1-5; D may be TRBD1 (6 bases). There are 13 residues in the CDR3. Germline V gene sequence: CDR1 SNHLY, CDR2 FYNNEI. Between the trimmed V and J ends, which lost 8 bases and 7 bases, there was a span of 15 bases. CDR3 DNA: TGTGCCAGCGTCAGGGGAGTTGGGCAGCCCCAGCATTTT. It translates to CASVRGVGQPQHF.

In the case of this clone: The identical CDR3 is also encoded by other nucleotide sequences in the sample. The J gene is TRBJ1-1, the V gene TRBV27; D perhaps matches TRBD1 (5 bases). Trimming left V 3 bases short and J 1 base short, with 6 bases between. Per germline, CDR1 MNHEY and CDR2 SMNVEV (reference sequence). The CDR3 consists of 13 residues. The CDR3, as DNA: TGTGCCAGCAGTTTCGACAGGAACACTGAAGCTTTCTTT. Protein product: CASSFDRNTEAFF.

The chain employs TRBV6-1 and TRBJ1-5; TRBD1 matches 12 bases. V lost 4 bases and J lost 1; bases outside the gene matches: 8. CDR3 size: 18 residues. Germline lookup yields CDR1 MNHNS and CDR2 SASEGT. CDR3 nucleotide sequence: TGTGCCAGCAGTGCCTCCGGGACAGGGGGCTTAAGCAATCAGCCCCAGCATTTT. Residues: CASSASGTGGLSNQPQHF.